This T cell receptor beta chain comes out of a study of T cell responses to AZD1222 COVID-19 vaccine. Clones were sequenced by immunoSEQ multiplex PCR, and TCRdb holds only the in-frame ones, with some missing. The sample comprises approximately 130,000 clones, 93% of which are singletons, and approximately 3.4% rests with the top ten. As regards this clone: The antigen remains unidentified.

Study-level points and caveats: Two AZD1222 administrations were followed by greater Spike-specific TCR breadth and depth. The donor cohort was predominantly white British with a female majority, and clonal diversity may have been underestimated.

The CDR3 totals 15 residues. Germline V CDR1 and CDR2: SGHTA, FQGNSA. V trimming: 3 bases; J trimming: 6 bases; junction bases outside the gene matches: 6. The clonotype was recovered from an adult in good health. The sequences come from peripheral blood, collected on day 0 of AZD1222 vaccination. V usage is TRBV7-2 and J usage is TRBJ1-5, with 9 positions matching TRBD1. CDR3 nucleotides: TGTGCCAGCAGCTTTTCCGGACAGGGGACTCAGCCCCAGCATTTT. Translating it yields CASSFSGQGTQPQHF.